One sample yielded the 5 T cell receptor beta chains listed below, sequenced in a study of graft-versus-host responses after intestinal transplantation. Using immunoSEQ multiplex PCR, the repertoire was profiled, and TCRdb retains in-frame clones only, with some absent. The repertoire has about 50,000 clones, over 90% of them found once; the top ten carry around 2.5%. The antigens these receptors bind are not known. Sequencing used unstimulated CD4+ T cells sorted from spleen or lymph node cells, obtained before transplant. The receptors shown here come from a human donor who was the organ donor for an intestinal transplant.

This chain uses TRBV19 with TRBJ2-1; TRBD2 might be the D (6 bases). CDR1 is LNHDA and CDR2 is SQIVND in the germline V gene (reference sequence). This CDR3 contains 14 residues. The V end was cut by 3 bases, the J end by 2 bases, with 8 bases between. In DNA form, the CDR3 reads TGTGCCAGTAGTATCCGACTAGCCTACAATGAGCAGTTCTTC. Translation gives CASSIRLAYNEQFF. Full variable domain (missing parts from reference TRBV19 and TRBJ2-1): DGGITQSPKYLFRKEGQNVTLSCEQNLNHDAMYWYRQDPGQGLRLIYYSQIVNDFQKGDIAEGYSVSREKKESFPLTVTSAQKNPTAFYLCASSIRLAYNEQFFGPGTRLTVL.

On this clone itself: One end of the junction is discordant with germline, which a read error may explain. This sequence joins TRBV7-2 and TRBJ2-5, with a possible D match to TRBD2 (5 bases). Germline V lookup: CDR1 SGHTA, CDR2 FQGNSA. This CDR3 is 15 amino acids long. The CDR3 DNA reads as TGTGCCAGCAGCTTTTCTCGGGGATGGCAAGAGACCCAGCACTTC. This encodes CASSFSRGWQETQHF.

V and J are TRBV29-1 and TRBJ1-6; D unresolved. This CDR3 is built from 12 residues. Deletions cut 7 bases from V and 7 bases from J, with 11 bases between. Germline CDR1 is SQVTM and CDR2 is ANQGSEA. The CDR3 is CSAGPGNSPLHF. For the CDR3, the DNA is TGCAGCGCCGGGCCTGGGAATTCACCCCTCCACTTT.

The table lists this clone with a few counts. The rearrangement joins TRBV6-5 to TRBJ1-3; D perhaps matches TRBD1 (6 bases). The germline V gene has CDR1 MNHEY and CDR2 SVGAGI. CDR3 length equals 15 residues. Between the trimmed V and J ends, which lost 5 bases and 4 bases, there was a span of 15 bases. The CDR3 nucleotides are TGTGCCAGCAGTGCCGCAGGGGACGCCGGAAACACCATATATTTT. It is translated as CASSAAGDAGNTIYF.

This clone appeared a single time. V usage is TRBV4-1 and J usage is TRBJ2-7; D not resolved. This CDR3 contains 13 residues. Germline V CDR1 and CDR2: MGHRA, YSYEKL. V was clipped by 0 bases and J by 3 bases, with 6 bases between them. Here the CDR3 DNA reads TGCGCCAGCAGCCAAGAGGTTTTCTACGAGCAGTACTTC. This codes for CASSQEVFYEQYF.